The 15 T cell receptor beta chains below all came from one sample that was sequenced in a study of breast tumors, draining lymph nodes, adjacent tissues. MiXCR, applied by TCRdb to the multiplex PCR reads, yields one record per CDR3 protein. The table includes about 230,000 distinct CDR3 sequences, about 30% detected once. Axillary draining lymph nodes of breast cancer patients supplied the node samples. The specimen sequenced was axillary lymph node tissue. Receptors originate from a female donor with breast cancer. Some clones in this sample may be carry-over from other donors' samples.

Details on this clonotype: A much larger clone lies one base from this, so it may be a read error. This sequence joins TRBV6-5 and TRBJ2-1, with TRBD1 matching 7 bases. Unmatched junction bases numbered 4, after V lost 5 bases and J lost 3 bases. The CDR3 is 14 amino acids. CDR1 is MNHEY and CDR2 is SVGAGI in the germline V gene. Here the CDR3 DNA reads TGTGCCAGCAGTCACAGACAGGGCTACAATGAGCAGTTCTTC. Its translation is CASSHRQGYNEQFF.

This clonotype was found many times. The chain recombines TRBV29-1 with TRBJ1-4, with no clear D. The V and J ends lost 6 bases and 4 bases respectively, with 6 bases between them. The germline V gene has CDR1 SQVTM and CDR2 ANQGSEA. CDR3 size: 11 residues. In DNA, the CDR3 is TGCAGCGTAACGAGTAATGAAAAACTGTTTTTT. This gives the protein CSVTSNEKLFF.

This clonotype showed up many times. The chain links TRBV10-3 to TRBJ2-3, with 7 bases fitting TRBD2. This CDR3 contains 15 residues. Germline lookup yields CDR1 ENHRY and CDR2 SYGVKD. Trimming removed 8 bases from V and 8 bases from J; junction bases left unmatched: 16. CDR3 nucleotides: TGTGCCATCCGCAACGCAGCGGGGTCATCGGGTACGCAGTATTTT. This gives the protein CAIRNAAGSSGTQYF.

This clonotype has a single count. CDR3 residues: CATLGASGNTIYF. The CDR3 nucleotides read TGTGCCACCCTAGGGGCATCTGGAAACACCATATATTTT. This rearrangement joins TRBV6-1 to TRBJ1-3; D might be TRBD1 (5 bases). With 10 bases removed from V and 1 base from J, the gap between germline ends came to 11 bases. There are 13 residues in the CDR3. Per the germline V gene, CDR1 is MNHNS and CDR2 is SASEGT.

This clonotype has a single count. The chain links TRBV7-7 to TRBJ2-1; no reliable D call. V was cut by 10 bases and J by 6 bases, with 22 bases left in between. Germline CDR1 SSHAT, CDR2 FNYEAQ (reference sequence). This CDR3 comprises 15 residues. CDR3 loop: CATPPYGGTGNEQFF. In DNA, the CDR3 is TGTGCCACCCCCCCCTACGGCGGTACGGGCAATGAGCAGTTCTTC.

This clonotype appeared a single time. The gene calls are TRBV7-3 and TRBJ2-4, with 9 bases fitting TRBD1. The CDR3 spans 22 residues. Germline CDR1 and CDR2: SGHTA and FQGTGA. The junction had 29 bases not matched to a gene; V was cut back by 4 bases and J by 7 bases. CDR3 nucleotides: TGTGCCAGCAGCTCCCACAACCGGGACAGGGATAGTGGGAGGGCCAGTAGGAACATTCAGTACTTC. Its translation is CASSSHNRDRDSGRASRNIQYF.

The chain recombines TRBV19 with TRBJ1-4, with D possibly TRBD1 on 6 matching bases. V lost 10 bases and J 5 bases, leaving 17 bases between the germline ends. Germline values: CDR1 LNHDA, CDR2 SQIVND (reference sequence). CDR3 length: 14 residues. DNA for the CDR3: TGTGCCACAAAACAGGACAGATCAAATGAAAAACTGTTTTTT. Protein product: CATKQDRSNEKLFF.

The sample holds many counts of this clonotype. CDR3 DNA: TGCAGTGCTAGAGAGTTGGGAGGGGCTACCTACGAGCAGTACTTC. Protein sequence: CSARELGGATYEQYF. The chain is built from TRBV20-1 and TRBJ2-7; 7 nucleotides match TRBD2. The trim removed 0 bases at V and 2 bases at J, leaving 7 bases unmatched. This CDR3 spans 15 amino acids. Germline V gene lookup returns CDR1 DFQATT and CDR2 SNEGSKA (reference sequence).

There are a few counts of this clonotype. This sequence joins TRBV12-3 or TRBV12-4 and TRBJ2-1, with D perhaps matching TRBD2 (5 bases). The CDR3 runs to 11 residues. Trimming stripped 3 bases from V and 12 bases from J, with 9 bases between. CDR3 sequence (DNA): TGTGCCAGCAGTTTCGCCCGGGGGCAGTTCTTC. Residues: CASSFARGQFF.

This rearrangement joins TRBV15 to TRBJ1-2; 8 bases match TRBD1. Germline V gives CDR1 LNHNV, CDR2 YYDKDF (reference sequence). V trimming: 0 bases; J trimming: 7 bases; junction bases outside the gene matches: 10. This CDR3 is built from 16 residues. The CDR3 DNA reads TGTGCCACCAGCAGAGATCCTAGGACAGGGTTCGCTGGCTACACCTTC. As protein: CATSRDPRTGFAGYTF.

This chain joins TRBV9 and TRBJ1-3, with TRBD1 matching over 9 bases. CDR3 length equals 16 residues. J lost 4 bases, V lost 3 bases, and 8 bases had no gene match. CDR1 and CDR2 (germline): SGDLS, YYNGEE. The CDR3 spells CASSAATGGTGNTIYF. DNA for the CDR3: TGTGCCAGCAGCGCGGCGACAGGGGGTACAGGAAACACCATATATTTT.

In this sample, this clonotype turned up many times. The rearrangement uses TRBV11-3 and TRBJ2-7; either TRBD1 or TRBD2 may supply D (5 bases each). V shed 5 bases and J shed 2 bases, with 7 bases lying between them. CDR1 is SGHNT and CDR2 is YENEEA in the germline V gene. This CDR3 contains 12 residues. CDR3 loop: CASSEGTYEQYF. CDR3 DNA sequence: TGTGCCAGCAGCGAGGGGACCTACGAGCAGTACTTC.

The chain carries TRBV5-6 and TRBJ2-5, with a weak D call TRBD2 (5 bases). V lost 6 bases and J lost 5, with 14 bases in between. Germline V CDR1 and CDR2: SGHDT, YYEEEE. CDR3 size: 13 residues. CDR3 sequence reads: CASTSGVWETQYF. As DNA, the CDR3 is TGTGCCAGCACCTCCGGGGTGTGGGAGACCCAGTACTTC.

This clonotype was counted at least ten times. The V and J genes are TRBV30 and TRBJ1-2, with D possibly TRBD1 on 5 matching bases. This CDR3 spans 15 amino acids. The germline V gene encodes CDR1 GTSNPN and CDR2 SVGIG (reference sequence). Trimming took 4 bases from V and 0 from J, leaving 15 bases between them. The CDR3 DNA reads as TGTGCCTGGAAGGCGCCAGGGAGGTCTAACTATGGCTACACCTTC. Protein sequence: CAWKAPGRSNYGYTF.

V gene TRBV24-1 combines with J gene TRBJ2-1; 13 bases are a match to TRBD2. Germline V gives CDR1 KGHDR, CDR2 SFDVKD. The CDR3 contains 17 residues. V trimming: 5 bases; J trimming: 5 bases; junction bases outside the gene matches: 8. The CDR3 DNA sequence: TGTGCCACCAGTGCCTCGGGACTAGCGGGACCTGACAATGAGCAGTTCTTC. Amino acid sequence: CATSASGLAGPDNEQFF.